This T cell receptor (beta chain) was recorded in a study of blood T cell repertoires in COVID-19 (dated by TCRdb to the early 2020s). Broadly, across the study: Samples covering the acute and convalescent phases of COVID-19 were provided by collaborators in the United States, Italy and Spain. The prospective study material was composed of cDNA or gDNA derived from T cells, B-cell-depleted T cells, or PBMCs. The dataset comprised deeply sampled blood TCRbeta repertoires from subjects exposed to, actively infected with, or recovered from COVID-19. The repertoires were released in a freely available public database intended as a resource for research on the immune response to SARS-CoV-2. Samples came from the ongoing ImmuneRACE study (first 160 participants) plus 1,254 subjects from 6 global collaborators. Nearly every sample came with metadata listing a de-identified subject ID, COVID-19 status, age in years and sex. HLA class I and class II types, where available, came from metadata supplied by the sample provider rather than from assay-based typing. Broader findings and caveats from the paper: The amount of clinical and demographic metadata varied by source and participant and was provided uncurated.

Whole blood was collected in K2EDTA tubes by collaborating institutions according to the institutions' own protocols. For TCRbeta analysis, collaborator samples were shipped as frozen whole blood, as isolated PBMCs, or as DNA extracted from either sample type. The CDR3, cysteine through phenylalanine, is 13 amino acids long. Just CDR3 DNA is preserved here, 39 bases in frame from base 1. CDR1 and CDR2 are drawn from the germline V gene: SGHVS, FQNEAQ. V is cut by 3 bases and J by 4 bases, and the space between the germline ends is 9 bases. On this clone: Its antigen specificity is not known. The record has no base qualities; no much larger clone is one base away.

The immunoSEQ Assay, a bias-controlled multiplex PCR, was used to amplify TCRbeta CDR3 regions from genomic DNA. The study's processing was this. Nucleated cell counts per sample were estimated from amplification of reference gene primers within the assay. To quantify the absolute abundance of each unique TCRbeta CDR3 rearrangement, sequence reads were collapsed and filtered. For each sample, productive Simpson clonality was calculated by taking the square root of Simpson's diversity index across productive rearrangements. The immuneACCESS repertoire file appears here via TCRdb, limited to in-frame rearrangements. These files lack a portion of the clones; in checked studies, under half of the deficit traces to unresolved V genes, and the cause of the others is not known. V, J and clone size were drawn from that table, and D and trimming were deduced from the DNA. This sample is represented by about 300,000 clones; around 89% of them were singletons. The top ten clones comprise about 4.6% of the sample.

The chain links TRBV7-8 with TRBJ1-2; 5 matching bases give a weak D call of TRBD1. The sequence was obtained from a man aged 35 to 55 with acute or convalescent COVID-19. The specimen was peripheral blood. At the DNA level, the sequence is TGTGCCAGCAGCTTTGCGGGGACCTATGGCTACACCTTC. This is translated as CASSFAGTYGYTF.